The 24 T cell receptor beta chains presented below share a single source sample, sequenced in a study of blood T cell repertoires in COVID-19. Libraries were prepared by immunoSEQ multiplex PCR; TCRdb keeps only in-frame clonotypes and omits some of them. The sample records 330,000 or so clones, about 90% being singletons. The specimen was PBMCs or T cells enriched from blood (not recorded which). These receptors were obtained from a man aged 25 to 40 who had recovered from COVID-19.

This chain links TRBV5-1 with TRBJ1-6; 8 nucleotides align to TRBD1. CDR1 and CDR2 from the germline V gene are SGHRS and YFSETQ. The CDR3 spans 17 residues. V was pared by 0 bases and J by 8 bases, with 10 bases of the junction left unmatched. The CDR3 DNA is TGCGCCAGCAGCTTGGGGTCAGGGGGCTTGAGGGATTCACCCCTCCACTTT. Encoded protein: CASSLGSGGLRDSPLHF.

The chain couples TRBV9 to TRBJ1-2; 7 bases match TRBD1. Germline CDR1 and CDR2: SGDLS and YYNGEE. This CDR3 has 16 residues. The trim removed 3 bases at V and 1 base at J, leaving 9 bases unmatched. The CDR3 spells CASSEGTGVGNYGYTF. CDR3 DNA: TGTGCCAGCAGCGAGGGAACAGGGGTTGGTAACTATGGCTACACCTTC.

The chain couples TRBV7-3 to TRBJ2-2; 8 bases align to TRBD1. J was trimmed by 1 base and V by 4 bases; bases with no gene match: 5. Germline loops: CDR1 SGHTA, CDR2 FQGTGA. The length of the CDR3 is 16 residues. The CDR3 DNA reads as TGTGCCAGCAGCTCACTCGGGACAGGGAACACCGGGGAGCTGTTTTTT. Amino acids: CASSSLGTGNTGELFF.

V usage is TRBV7-2 and J usage is TRBJ2-7; D is perhaps TRBD1 (6 bases). The CDR3 spans 15 residues. The V gene lost 1 base and the J gene lost 2 bases, with 12 bases spanning the gap. In germline, CDR1 is SGHTA, CDR2 FQGNSA. The CDR3 DNA reads as TGTGCCAGCAGCTTAGTTCCGGACAGTACCTACGAGCAGTACTTC. Translated, it gives CASSLVPDSTYEQYF.

The chain uses TRBV18 and TRBJ2-5; D may be TRBD1 (6 bases). CDR1 and CDR2 from the germline V gene are KGHSH and LQKENI. With 6 bases removed from V and 5 bases from J, the gap between germline ends came to 13 bases. CDR3 length: 13 amino acids. CDR3 sequence: CASSDQGFETQYF. In DNA, the CDR3 is TGTGCCAGCTCGGACCAGGGGTTTGAGACCCAGTACTTC. Filled out from reference TRBV18 and TRBJ2-5, the complete variable domain reads NAGVMQNPRHLVRRRGQEARLRCSPMKGHSHVYWYRQLPEEGLKFMVYLQKENIIDESGMPKERFSAEFPKEGPSILRIQQVVRGDSAAYFCASSDQGFETQYFGPGTRLLVL.

There are a few counts of this clone. This rearrangement joins TRBV5-1 to TRBJ2-2, with D uncertain. V lost 5 bases, J lost 5 bases, and 4 bases lay in between. The CDR3 loop spans 11 amino acids. In germline, CDR1 is SGHRS, CDR2 YFSETQ. The CDR3 protein is CASSQTGELFF. CDR3 nucleotide sequence: TGCGCCAGCAGTCAAACCGGGGAGCTGTTTTTT.

This clone was observed once. V gene TRBV7-9 combines with J gene TRBJ1-2; tentatively, D is TRBD1 (5 bases). Between the trimmed V and J ends, which lost 7 bases and 1 base, there was a span of 19 bases. The CDR3 runs to 16 residues. Germline CDR1 and CDR2: SEHNR and FQNEAQ (reference sequence). This CDR3 reads CASTWVDSDSNYGYTF. DNA for the CDR3: TGTGCCAGCACGTGGGTCGACAGTGACAGTAACTATGGCTACACCTTC. Full variable domain (missing parts from reference TRBV7-9 and TRBJ1-2): DTGVSQNPRHKITKRGQNVTFRCDPISEHNRLYWYRQTLGQGPEFLTYFQNEAQLEKSRLLSDRFSAERPKGSFSTLEIQRTEQGDSAMYLCASTWVDSDSNYGYTFGSGTRLTVV.

The table lists this clone with a count of one. This chain uses TRBV16 with TRBJ2-7; 10 bases are shared with TRBD2. This CDR3 has 14 amino acids. The germline gives CDR1 KGHSY, CDR2 FQNENV. V shed 0 bases and J 12 bases; nucleotides not matched to a gene: 8. CDR3 loop: CASSQSASGGSAYF. The CDR3 DNA sequence: TGTGCCAGCAGCCAATCCGCTAGCGGGGGTTCAGCGTACTTC.

This rearrangement joins TRBV4-1 to TRBJ2-3, with 9 bases fitting TRBD2. The V and J ends lost 4 bases and 0 bases, in that order; junction bases with no gene match: 2. Germline CDR1 and CDR2: MGHRA and YSYEKL. The CDR3 has 15 amino acids. The CDR3 sequence: CASSPTSGSTDTQYF. CDR3 sequence (DNA): TGCGCCAGCAGCCCAACTAGCGGGAGCACAGATACGCAGTATTTT.

The chain links TRBV6-4 to TRBJ2-1, with D perhaps TRBD2 (7 bases). CDR1 is MRHNA and CDR2 is SNTAGT in the germline V gene. Trimming stripped 6 bases from V and 2 bases from J, with 14 bases between. CDR3 length: 15 amino acids. CDR3 residues: CASRFEGGAYNEQFF. DNA of the CDR3: TGTGCCAGCAGATTCGAGGGGGGGGCCTACAATGAGCAGTTCTTC.

V gene TRBV24-1 combines with J gene TRBJ1-6; weak D call: TRBD1 (6 bases). The germline V gene has CDR1 KGHDR and CDR2 SFDVKD. Trimming left V 1 base short and J 10 bases short, with 10 bases between. The CDR3 has 14 residues. This CDR3 is CATSDFGQYSPLHF. The CDR3 coding sequence is TGTGCCACCAGTGATTTCGGACAGTACTCACCCCTCCACTTT.

Here the CDR3 DNA reads TGTGCCAGCAGTTTATCGGACAGGGTCAACTATGGCTACACCTTC. Residues: CASSLSDRVNYGYTF. This chain connects TRBV28 to TRBJ1-2; 8 positions match TRBD1. The germline V gene has CDR1 MDHEN and CDR2 SYDVKM. The CDR3 runs to 15 residues. V lost 1 base, J lost 2 bases, and 3 bases stayed unmatched.

The V gene is TRBV7-9, the J gene TRBJ1-5; D is possibly TRBD1 (6 bases). Germline CDR1 SEHNR, CDR2 FQNEAQ (reference sequence). V lost 4 bases to trimming and J lost 4 bases, with 11 bases between them. This CDR3 has 14 residues. CDR3 coding DNA: TGTGCCAGCAGCTCCACAGGGCGTAATCAGCCCCAGCATTTT. It yields the protein CASSSTGRNQPQHF.

In nucleotides, the CDR3 is TGTGCCACCAGCAGAGATCGGCGGGGGGAGCAGTACTTC. It specifies CATSRDRRGEQYF. This rearrangement joins TRBV15 to TRBJ2-7, with 7 bases identical to TRBD2. V was pared by 0 bases and J by 7 bases, with 3 bases of the junction left unmatched. Germline values: CDR1 LNHNV, CDR2 YYDKDF (reference sequence). There are 13 residues in the CDR3.

The rearrangement joins TRBV4-2 to TRBJ2-1, with 15 bases fitting TRBD2. This CDR3 has 19 amino acids. The germline CDR1 and CDR2 sequences are LGHNA and YNFKEQ. The trim removed 2 bases at V and 6 bases at J, leaving 11 bases unmatched. DNA for the CDR3: TGTGCCAGCAGCCAATTTGAAACCGGGACTAGCGGGGGGTCCAATGAGCAGTTCTTC. Amino acid sequence: CASSQFETGTSGGSNEQFF.

This chain uses TRBV2 with TRBJ2-7; D is perhaps TRBD2 (5 bases). This CDR3 has 14 amino acids. Trimming stripped 10 bases from V and 5 bases from J, with 21 bases between. Germline assignment: CDR1 SNHLY and CDR2 FYNNEI. The CDR3 reads CAKSRGARGDEQYF. The DNA for the CDR3 is TGTGCCAAAAGTCGGGGAGCCCGTGGGGACGAGCAGTACTTC.

The J gene is TRBJ2-1, the V gene TRBV15, with D unresolved. Trimming removed 0 bases from V and 9 bases from J, with 6 bases in between. CDR3 length equals 12 residues. Germline loops: CDR1 LNHNV, CDR2 YYDKDF (reference sequence). The CDR3 DNA sequence: TGTGCCACCAGCAGAGAACCGAGTGAGCAGTTCTTC. It specifies CATSREPSEQFF.

The chain recombines TRBV5-5 with TRBJ2-7; tentative D call: TRBD1 (5 bases). Germline CDR1 SGHKS, CDR2 YYEKEE (reference sequence). The CDR3 has 15 amino acids. With 0 bases removed from V and 3 bases from J, the gap between germline ends came to 13 bases. CDR3 amino acids: CASSLGSRADYEQYF. CDR3 in DNA: TGTGCCAGCAGCTTGGGTTCCAGGGCGGACTACGAGCAGTACTTC.

This clone came up once. The chain joins TRBV5-4 to TRBJ2-1; 11 nucleotides agree with TRBD2. The V segment lost 4 bases and the J segment 0 bases; nucleotides outside the gene matches: 6. This CDR3 contains 17 residues. Germline values: CDR1 SGHNT, CDR2 YYREEE (reference sequence). The CDR3 protein is CASSPTSGGSSYNEQFF. The DNA for the CDR3 is TGTGCCAGCAGCCCTACTAGCGGGGGATCCTCCTACAATGAGCAGTTCTTC.

The chain uses TRBV6-5 and TRBJ1-6; 12 nucleotides match TRBD1. The V segment lost 7 bases and the J segment 10 bases; nucleotides outside the gene matches: 2. The V gene's germline CDR1 is MNHEY and CDR2 SVGAGI. The CDR3 has 13 amino acids. The CDR3 reads CASTGTGGSPLHF. The DNA of the CDR3 is TGTGCCAGCACTGGGACAGGGGGCTCACCCCTCCACTTT.

The chain combines TRBV7-9 with TRBJ2-1, with D unclear. Trimming cost V 5 bases and J 8 bases, with 13 bases left between them. This CDR3 is built from 13 residues. CDR1 is SEHNR and CDR2 is FQNEAQ in the germline V gene (reference sequence). The CDR3 spells CASSDLPSDEQFF. Here the CDR3 DNA reads TGTGCCAGCAGCGATCTTCCCTCGGATGAGCAGTTCTTC.

This CDR3 is CASLSPRSNTGELFF. CDR3 nucleotide sequence: TGTGCCAGCTTATCGCCCAGATCGAACACCGGGGAGCTGTTTTTT. The chain couples TRBV2 to TRBJ2-2; D not resolved. The germline gives CDR1 SNHLY, CDR2 FYNNEI. V lost 8 bases and J lost 0, with 13 bases in between. There are 15 residues in the CDR3.

This chain joins TRBV7-9 and TRBJ2-3; 11 bases fit TRBD1. Germline loops: CDR1 SEHNR, CDR2 FQNEAQ (reference sequence). The CDR3 totals 17 residues. Germline trimming cut 5 bases from V and 4 bases from J; bases unmatched to any gene: 11. The CDR3 nucleotides read TGTGCCAGCAGCCCAAATTCCGGGACAGGGGGAGCAGATACGCAGTATTTT. Residues: CASSPNSGTGGADTQYF.

V usage is TRBV10-3 and J usage is TRBJ1-3; D remains ambiguous. The CDR3 loop spans 15 amino acids. Trimming left V 3 bases short and J 2 bases short, with 11 bases between. CDR1 ENHRY and CDR2 SYGVKD come from the germline V gene. The CDR3 DNA follows: TGTGCCATCAGTGATTCGGTGCTAACTGGAAACACCATATATTTT. Translation gives CAISDSVLTGNTIYF.